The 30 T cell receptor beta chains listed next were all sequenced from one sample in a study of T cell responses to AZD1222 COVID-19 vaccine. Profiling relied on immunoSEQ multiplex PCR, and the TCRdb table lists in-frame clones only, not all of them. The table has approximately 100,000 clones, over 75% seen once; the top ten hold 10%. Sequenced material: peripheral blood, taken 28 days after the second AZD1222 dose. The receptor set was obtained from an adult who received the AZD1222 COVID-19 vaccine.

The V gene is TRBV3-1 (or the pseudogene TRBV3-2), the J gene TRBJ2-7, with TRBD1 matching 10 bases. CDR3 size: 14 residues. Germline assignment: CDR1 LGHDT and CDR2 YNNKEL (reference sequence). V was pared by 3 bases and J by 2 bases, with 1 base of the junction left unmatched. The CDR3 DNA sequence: TGTGCCAGCAGCCAGGACAGGGGGGCCTACGAGCAGTACTTC. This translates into CASSQDRGAYEQYF.

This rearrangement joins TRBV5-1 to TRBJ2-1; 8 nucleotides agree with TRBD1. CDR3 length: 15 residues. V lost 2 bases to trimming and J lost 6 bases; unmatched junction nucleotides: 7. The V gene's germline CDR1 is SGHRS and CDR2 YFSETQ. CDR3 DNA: TGCGCCAGCAGCTTAGGAGGACAGGGTTCCAATGAGCAGTTCTTC. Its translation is CASSLGGQGSNEQFF.

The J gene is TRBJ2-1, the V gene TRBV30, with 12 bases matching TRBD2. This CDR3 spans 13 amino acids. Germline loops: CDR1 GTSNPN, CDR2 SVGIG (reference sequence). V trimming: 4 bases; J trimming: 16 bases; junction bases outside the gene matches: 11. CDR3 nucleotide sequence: TGTGCCTGGAACCCCCCTAGCGGGAGGGCCGGTTTCTTC. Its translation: CAWNPPSGRAGFF.

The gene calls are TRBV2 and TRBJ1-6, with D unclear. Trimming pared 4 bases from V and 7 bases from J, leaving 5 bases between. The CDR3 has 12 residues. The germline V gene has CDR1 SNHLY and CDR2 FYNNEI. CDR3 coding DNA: TGTGCCAGCAGTGTAAAAAATTCACCCCTCCACTTT. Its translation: CASSVKNSPLHF.

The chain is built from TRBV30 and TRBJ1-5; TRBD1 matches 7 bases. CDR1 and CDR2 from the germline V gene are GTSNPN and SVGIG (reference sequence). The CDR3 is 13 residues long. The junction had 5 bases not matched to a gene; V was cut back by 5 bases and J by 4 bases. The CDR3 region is CAWGTESNQPQHF. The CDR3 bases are TGTGCCTGGGGGACAGAGTCGAATCAGCCCCAGCATTTT.

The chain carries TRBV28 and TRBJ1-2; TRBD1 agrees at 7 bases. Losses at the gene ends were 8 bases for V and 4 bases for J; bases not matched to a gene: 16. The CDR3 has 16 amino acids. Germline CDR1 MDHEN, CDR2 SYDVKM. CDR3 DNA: TGTGCCAGCGGAAATCTACAGGGGTCGGGTTTCTATGGCTACACCTTC. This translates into CASGNLQGSGFYGYTF.

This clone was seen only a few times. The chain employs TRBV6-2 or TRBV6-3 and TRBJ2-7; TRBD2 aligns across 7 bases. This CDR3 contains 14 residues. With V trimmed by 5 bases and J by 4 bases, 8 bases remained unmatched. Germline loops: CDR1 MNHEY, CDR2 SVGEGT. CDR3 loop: CASSPSGKGYEQYF. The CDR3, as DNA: TGTGCCAGCAGTCCCAGCGGGAAGGGGTACGAGCAGTACTTC.

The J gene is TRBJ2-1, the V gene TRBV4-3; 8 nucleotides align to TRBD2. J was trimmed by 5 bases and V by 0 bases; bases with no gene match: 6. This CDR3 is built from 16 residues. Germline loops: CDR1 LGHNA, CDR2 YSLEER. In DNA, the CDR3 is TGCGCCAGCAGCCAAGACGGCGCGGGAGGTCACAATGAGCAGTTCTTC. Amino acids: CASSQDGAGGHNEQFF.

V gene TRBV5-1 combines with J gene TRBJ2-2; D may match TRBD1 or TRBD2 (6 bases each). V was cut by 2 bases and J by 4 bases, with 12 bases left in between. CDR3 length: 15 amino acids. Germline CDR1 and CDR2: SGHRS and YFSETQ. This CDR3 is CASSFTGRTTGELFF. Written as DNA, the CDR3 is TGCGCCAGCAGCTTTACAGGGAGGACCACCGGGGAGCTGTTTTTT.

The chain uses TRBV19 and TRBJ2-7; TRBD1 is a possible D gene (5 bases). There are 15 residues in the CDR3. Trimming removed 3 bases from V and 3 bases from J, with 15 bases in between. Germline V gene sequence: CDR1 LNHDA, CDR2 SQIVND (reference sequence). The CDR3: CASSIRDSAYYEQYF. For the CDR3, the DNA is TGTGCCAGTAGTATCCGCGACAGCGCCTACTACGAGCAGTACTTC.

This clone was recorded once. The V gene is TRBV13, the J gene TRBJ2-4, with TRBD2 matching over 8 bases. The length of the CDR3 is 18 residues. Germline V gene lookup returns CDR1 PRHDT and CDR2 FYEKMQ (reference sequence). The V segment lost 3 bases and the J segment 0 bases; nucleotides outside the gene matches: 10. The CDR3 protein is CASSFFSGMGLAKNIQYF. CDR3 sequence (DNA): TGTGCCAGCAGCTTTTTTAGCGGGATGGGGCTAGCCAAAAACATTCAGTACTTC.

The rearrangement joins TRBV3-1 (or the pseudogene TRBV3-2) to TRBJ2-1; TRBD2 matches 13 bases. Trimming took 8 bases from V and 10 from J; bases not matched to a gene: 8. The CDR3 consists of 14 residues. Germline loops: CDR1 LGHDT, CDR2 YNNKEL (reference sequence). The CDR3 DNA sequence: TGTGCCAGCCAACCGGGACTAGCGGGATACGAGCAGTTCTTC. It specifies CASQPGLAGYEQFF.

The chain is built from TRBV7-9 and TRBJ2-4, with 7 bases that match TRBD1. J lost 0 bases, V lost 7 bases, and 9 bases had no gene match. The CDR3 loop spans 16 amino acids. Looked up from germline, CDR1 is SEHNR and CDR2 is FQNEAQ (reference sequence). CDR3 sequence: CASTSTGPLAKNIQYF. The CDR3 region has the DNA TGTGCCAGCACCTCGACAGGGCCTCTAGCCAAAAACATTCAGTACTTC.

CDR3 residues: CASSPGGLSRHGEQFF. The CDR3 nucleotides are TGTGCCAGCAGCCCCGGAGGCCTTTCAAGGCATGGTGAGCAGTTCTTC. The V and J genes are TRBV5-5 and TRBJ2-1; tentative D call: TRBD2 (5 bases). The CDR3 has 16 amino acids. CDR1 and CDR2 from the germline V gene are SGHKS and YYEKEE (reference sequence). Trimming removed 4 bases from V and 9 bases from J, with 23 bases in between.

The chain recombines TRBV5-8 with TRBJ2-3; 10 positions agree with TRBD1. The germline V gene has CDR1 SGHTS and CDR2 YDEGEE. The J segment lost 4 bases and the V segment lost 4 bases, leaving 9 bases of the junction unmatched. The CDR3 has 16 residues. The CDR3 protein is CASSARDRGIPDTQYF. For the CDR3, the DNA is TGTGCCAGCAGCGCCCGGGACAGGGGAATCCCAGATACGCAGTATTTT.

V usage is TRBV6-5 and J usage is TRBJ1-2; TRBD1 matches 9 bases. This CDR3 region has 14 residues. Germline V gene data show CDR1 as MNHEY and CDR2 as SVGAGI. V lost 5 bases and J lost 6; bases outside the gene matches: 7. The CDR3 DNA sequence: TGTGCCAGCAGTAACAGGGGGCAGGGGAATGGCTACACCTTC. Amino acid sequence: CASSNRGQGNGYTF.

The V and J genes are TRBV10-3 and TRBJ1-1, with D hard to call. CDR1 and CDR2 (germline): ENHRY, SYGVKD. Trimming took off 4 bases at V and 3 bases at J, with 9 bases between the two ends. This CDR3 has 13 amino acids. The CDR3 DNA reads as TGTGCCATCAGTGTTCTCAAAGACACTGAAGCTTTCTTT. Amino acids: CAISVLKDTEAFF.

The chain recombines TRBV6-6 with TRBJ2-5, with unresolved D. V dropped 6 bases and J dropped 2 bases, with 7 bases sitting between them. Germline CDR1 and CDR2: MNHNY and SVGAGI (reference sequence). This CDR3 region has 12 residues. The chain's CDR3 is CASRYPQETQYF. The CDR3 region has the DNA TGTGCCAGCAGGTATCCTCAAGAGACCCAGTACTTC.

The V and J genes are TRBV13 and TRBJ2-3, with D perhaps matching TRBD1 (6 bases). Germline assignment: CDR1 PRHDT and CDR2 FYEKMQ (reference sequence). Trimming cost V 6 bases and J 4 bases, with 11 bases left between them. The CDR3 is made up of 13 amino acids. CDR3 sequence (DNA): TGTGCCAGCAGATTTACAGGGCCAGATACGCAGTATTTT. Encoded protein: CASRFTGPDTQYF.

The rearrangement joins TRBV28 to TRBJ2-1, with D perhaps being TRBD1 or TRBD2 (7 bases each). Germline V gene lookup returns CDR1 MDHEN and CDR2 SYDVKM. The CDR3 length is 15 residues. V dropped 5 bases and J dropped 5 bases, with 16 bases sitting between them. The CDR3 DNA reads TGTGCCAGCAGTAGCAGGGGGGGCTTCGACAATGAGCAGTTCTTC. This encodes CASSSRGGFDNEQFF.

The CDR3 loop reads CASRGQAVSHGYTF. For the CDR3, the DNA is TGTGCCAGCAGGGGGCAGGCAGTGTCGCACGGCTACACCTTC. The gene calls are TRBV28 and TRBJ1-2, with a weak D call TRBD1 (5 bases). CDR1 is MDHEN, CDR2 SYDVKM, per germline. This CDR3 is 14 amino acids long. V lost 6 bases and J lost 8, with 19 bases in between.

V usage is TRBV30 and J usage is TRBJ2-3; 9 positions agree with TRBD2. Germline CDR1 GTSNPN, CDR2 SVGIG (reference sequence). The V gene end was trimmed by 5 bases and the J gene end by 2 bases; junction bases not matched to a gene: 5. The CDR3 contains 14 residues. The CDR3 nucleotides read TGTGCCTGGGGTAGCGGGAGCTTCACAGATACGCAGTATTTT. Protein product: CAWGSGSFTDTQYF.

CDR3 bases: TGTGCCAGCAGCCGGTCGGCCGAGCAGTACTTC. This codes for CASSRSAEQYF. This rearrangement joins TRBV5-6 to TRBJ2-7; D gene uncertain. The CDR3 totals 11 residues. The V end lost 4 bases, the J end lost 6 bases, and 8 bases lay between the germline ends. Germline V lookup: CDR1 SGHDT, CDR2 YYEEEE.

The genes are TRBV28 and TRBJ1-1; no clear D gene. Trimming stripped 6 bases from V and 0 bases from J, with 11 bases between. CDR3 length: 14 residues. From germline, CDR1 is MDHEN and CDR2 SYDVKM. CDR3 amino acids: CASRQGPLNTEAFF. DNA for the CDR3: TGTGCCAGCAGACAAGGACCATTGAACACTGAAGCTTTCTTT.

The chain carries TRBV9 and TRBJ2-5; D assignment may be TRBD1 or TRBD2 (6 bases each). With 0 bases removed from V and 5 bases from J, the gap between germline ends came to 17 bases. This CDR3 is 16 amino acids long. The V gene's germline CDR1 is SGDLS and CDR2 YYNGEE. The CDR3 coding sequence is TGTGCCAGCAGCGTAGCTGCGGCCGGGGGCCAGGAGACCCAGTACTTC. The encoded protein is CASSVAAAGGQETQYF.

CDR3: CASKKGLLMNTEAFF. The CDR3 DNA is TGTGCCAGTAAGAAGGGCCTCCTAATGAACACTGAAGCTTTCTTT. V is TRBV19 and J is TRBJ1-1, with unresolved D. CDR3 length equals 15 residues. Germline V gene sequence: CDR1 LNHDA, CDR2 SQIVND (reference sequence). Trimming shortened V by 7 bases and J by 0 bases, and 15 bases separated the two germline ends.

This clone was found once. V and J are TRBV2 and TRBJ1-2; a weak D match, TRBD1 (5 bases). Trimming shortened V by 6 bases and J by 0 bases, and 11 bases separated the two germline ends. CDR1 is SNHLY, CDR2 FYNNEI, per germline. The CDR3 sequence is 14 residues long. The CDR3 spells CASRDILANYGYTF. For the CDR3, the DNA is TGTGCCAGCAGGGACATCCTAGCTAACTATGGCTACACCTTC.

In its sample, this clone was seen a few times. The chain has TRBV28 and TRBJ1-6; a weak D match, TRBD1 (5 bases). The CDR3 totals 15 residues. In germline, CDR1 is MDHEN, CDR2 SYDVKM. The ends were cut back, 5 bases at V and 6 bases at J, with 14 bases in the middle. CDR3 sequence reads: CASSLGGVSNSPLHF. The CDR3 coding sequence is TGTGCCAGCAGTCTCGGAGGGGTTTCTAATTCACCCCTCCACTTT.

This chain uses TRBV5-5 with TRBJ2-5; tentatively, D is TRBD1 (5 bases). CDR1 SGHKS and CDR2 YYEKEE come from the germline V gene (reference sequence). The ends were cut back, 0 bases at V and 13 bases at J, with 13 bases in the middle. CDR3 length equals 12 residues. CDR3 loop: CASSLGAGQGYF. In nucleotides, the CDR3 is TGTGCCAGCAGCTTGGGGGCCGGGCAGGGGTACTTC.

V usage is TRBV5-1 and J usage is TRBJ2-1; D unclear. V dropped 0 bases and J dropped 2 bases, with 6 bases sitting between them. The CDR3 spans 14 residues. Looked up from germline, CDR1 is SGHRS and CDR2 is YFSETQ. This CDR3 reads CASSLGGPYNEQFF. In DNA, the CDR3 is TGCGCCAGCAGCTTGGGTGGGCCCTACAATGAGCAGTTCTTC.